Below, 22 T cell receptor beta chains from the same sample are listed, as sequenced in a study of vaccination and CD4 T cells after COVID-19. Treatment here: approximately nine-day PBMC culture with coronavirus spike peptide pools or control peptides (ViraFEST assay). With the Oncomine TCR Beta short-read assay, DNA from cultured CD4+ T cells was sequenced. TCRdb re-analysed the PCR reads in MiXCR, keeping a single row per CDR3 protein. Altogether about 20,000 distinct CDR3 sequences are present, 45% to 70% being singletons, with the ten largest covering 8% to 9.5%. No antigens are known for them. Sequenced input: CD4+ T cells from blood, cultured in vitro. The source is a human donor who had recovered from COVID-19.

The gene calls are TRBV7-9 and TRBJ2-3, with TRBD2 matching 12 bases. CDR3 length equals 16 residues. CDR1 and CDR2 (germline): SEHNR, FQNEAQ (reference sequence). The V segment lost 2 bases and the J segment 5 bases; nucleotides outside the gene matches: 5. CDR3 residues: CASSLPSGRAIDTQYF. The DNA for the CDR3 is TGTGCCAGCAGCTTACCTAGCGGGAGGGCGATAGATACGCAGTATTTT.

The V call is TRBV19, the J call TRBJ1-2; a possible D gene is TRBD1 (5 bases). Germline CDR1 is LNHDA and CDR2 is SQIVND (reference sequence). The CDR3 is made up of 14 amino acids. V was clipped by 6 bases and J by 2 bases, with 13 bases between them. CDR3 sequence: CASRGTGQNYGYTF. The CDR3, as DNA: TGTGCCAGTAGGGGGACGGGTCAAAACTATGGCTACACCTTC.

V is TRBV2 and J is TRBJ1-2; 7 bases are shared with TRBD1. This CDR3 region has 13 residues. Losses at the gene ends were 7 bases for V and 4 bases for J; bases not matched to a gene: 6. Per germline, CDR1 SNHLY and CDR2 FYNNEI. CDR3 bases: TGTGCCAGCACCGCTGGACAGGTCTATGGCTACACCTTC. Translating it yields CASTAGQVYGYTF.

This clonotype was seen a few times. The chain employs TRBV11-3 and TRBJ1-5, with D possibly matching TRBD1 (6 bases). CDR3 size: 17 residues. CDR1 is SGHNT, CDR2 YENEEA, per germline. Trimming stripped 3 bases from V and 3 bases from J, with 18 bases between. The CDR3 reads CASSLGEGTGANQPQHF. The CDR3 coding sequence is TGTGCCAGCAGCTTGGGGGAAGGGACGGGGGCCAATCAGCCCCAGCATTTT. The complete variable domain, with remaining parts taken from reference TRBV11-3 and TRBJ1-5, reads EAGVVQSPRYKIIEKKQPVAFWCNPISGHNTLYWYLQNLGQGPELLIRYENEEAVDDSQLPKDRFSAERLKGVDSTLKIQPAELGDSAVYLCASSLGEGTGANQPQHFGDGTRLSIL.

This clonotype appeared a few times. This sequence joins TRBV30 and TRBJ1-6; D unresolved. V lost 6 bases and J lost 10, with 13 bases in between. The CDR3 totals 12 residues. The germline CDR1 and CDR2 sequences are GTSNPN and SVGIG (reference sequence). CDR3 amino acids: CACGQVHSPLHF. The CDR3, as DNA: TGTGCCTGTGGGCAGGTGCACTCACCCCTCCACTTT.

This clonotype was seen a single time. V usage is TRBV27 and J usage is TRBJ1-2; TRBD1 is a possible D gene (5 bases). The germline gives CDR1 MNHEY, CDR2 SMNVEV (reference sequence). There are 15 residues in the CDR3. V was pared by 5 bases and J by 8 bases, with 21 bases between. CDR3 sequence: CASSPGRGMFRGYTF. In DNA, the CDR3 is TGTGCCAGCAGTCCGGGACGGGGCATGTTTCGAGGCTACACCTTC.

V gene TRBV2 combines with J gene TRBJ2-1; D is perhaps TRBD2 (6 bases). The CDR3 loop spans 15 amino acids. V lost 0 bases and J 13 bases, leaving 19 bases between the germline ends. CDR1 is SNHLY and CDR2 is FYNNEI in the germline V gene. The CDR3 here is CASSEALRRPGGQFF. CDR3 nucleotides: TGTGCCAGCAGTGAAGCGCTTCGAAGACCCGGGGGACAGTTCTTC.

V is TRBV6-1 and J is TRBJ1-5; 8 bases align to TRBD1. The CDR3 sequence is 16 residues long. Trimming at V came to 1 base and at J to 4 bases, leaving 6 bases not matched to a gene. CDR1 and CDR2 (germline): MNHNS, SASEGT. The CDR3 protein is CASSEGQGRVNQPQHF. The DNA for the CDR3 is TGTGCCAGCAGTGAAGGACAGGGGAGGGTTAATCAGCCCCAGCATTTT.

V and J are TRBV20-1 and TRBJ2-3; D gene ambiguous. This CDR3 has 12 amino acids. Germline loops: CDR1 DFQATT, CDR2 SNEGSKA (reference sequence). V shed 2 bases and J shed 9 bases, with 12 bases lying between them. The CDR3 coding sequence is TGCAGTGCTAGACCTGTTTTTAGGACGCAGTATTTT. It codes for CSARPVFRTQYF.

This chain uses TRBV5-4 with TRBJ1-4, with a possible D match to TRBD1 (6 bases). Looked up from germline, CDR1 is SGHNT and CDR2 is YYREEE (reference sequence). V lost 4 bases and J lost 7, with 14 bases in between. The CDR3 length is 14 residues. CDR3 sequence reads: CASSPNQGSEKLFF. DNA for the CDR3: TGTGCCAGCAGCCCTAACCAGGGGAGTGAAAAACTGTTTTTT.

The table lists this clonotype with a count of one. The chain is built from TRBV27 and TRBJ2-1, with a possible D match to TRBD2 (6 bases). The CDR3 covers 16 residues. The V gene lost 2 bases and the J gene lost 1 base, with 12 bases spanning the gap. Germline CDR1 reads MNHEY; CDR2 reads SMNVEV (reference sequence). The DNA for the CDR3 is TGTGCCAGCAGTTTAAGCGTAGGACTATCCTACAATGAGCAGTTCTTC. Translated: CASSLSVGLSYNEQFF.

This rearrangement joins TRBV5-5 to TRBJ2-1; 7 bases are shared with TRBD2. Germline V gene lookup returns CDR1 SGHKS and CDR2 YYEKEE (reference sequence). Trimming took 7 bases from V and 3 from J; bases not matched to a gene: 4. CDR3 size: 13 residues. DNA for the CDR3: TGTGCCAGCGGGAGGGACTACTACAATGAGCAGTTCTTC. It yields the protein CASGRDYYNEQFF.

There are a few counts of this clonotype. The V call is TRBV20-1, the J call TRBJ2-3, with a weak D call TRBD2 (6 bases). The V gene lost 4 bases and the J gene lost 1 base, with 18 bases spanning the gap. This CDR3 is built from 16 residues. Germline CDR1 is DFQATT and CDR2 is SNEGSKA (reference sequence). The CDR3 spells CSATGLAGLGTDTQYF. The CDR3 coding sequence is TGCAGTGCTACTGGGCTCGCGGGACTTGGCACAGATACGCAGTATTTT.

In this sample, this clonotype turned up once. The chain couples TRBV10-3 to TRBJ1-5; D possibly corresponds to TRBD1 (5 bases). V lost 3 bases and J lost 2, with 11 bases in between. Germline CDR1 and CDR2: ENHRY and SYGVKD. The CDR3 is 15 amino acids. CDR3 sequence reads: CAISDYGGGNQPQHF. DNA of the CDR3: TGTGCCATCAGTGACTATGGAGGGGGCAATCAGCCCCAGCATTTT.

The rearrangement uses TRBV7-6 and TRBJ1-3; D perhaps matches TRBD1 (5 bases). Germline CDR1 is SGHVS and CDR2 is FNYEAQ. CDR3 length equals 13 residues. V dropped 8 bases and J dropped 4 bases, with 12 bases sitting between them. The CDR3 is CASGPRQGNTIYF. For the CDR3, the DNA is TGTGCCAGCGGGCCTCGACAGGGAAACACCATATATTTT.

This clonotype has just a few counts. The chain has TRBV10-3 and TRBJ1-1, with TRBD1 matching over 9 bases. Germline trimming cut 9 bases from V and 0 bases from J; bases unmatched to any gene: 11. This CDR3 contains 16 residues. CDR1 ENHRY and CDR2 SYGVKD come from the germline V gene. DNA of the CDR3: TGTGCCATTAGGGGGCGGACAGGGGCCATGAACACTGAAGCTTTCTTT. It specifies CAIRGRTGAMNTEAFF.

V gene TRBV10-1 combines with J gene TRBJ1-1, with 10 positions matching TRBD1. Germline-derived CDR1 and CDR2 are WNHNN and SYGVQD (reference sequence). V trimming: 3 bases; J trimming: 7 bases; junction bases outside the gene matches: 5. This CDR3 is built from 14 residues. The CDR3 is CASSDRQGAVEAFF. The CDR3 DNA follows: TGCGCCAGCAGTGACAGACAGGGGGCAGTTGAAGCTTTCTTT.

The J gene is TRBJ1-4, the V gene TRBV6-1, with TRBD1 identical over 7 bases. Germline V gives CDR1 MNHNS, CDR2 SASEGT. CDR3 length: 13 residues. Trimming took 6 bases from V and 7 from J; bases not matched to a gene: 5. In DNA form, the CDR3 reads TGTGCCAGCAGGCGACAGGGATTTGAAAAACTGTTTTTT. It translates to CASRRQGFEKLFF.

The chain joins TRBV7-9 to TRBJ1-2; possibly TRBD1 for D (5 bases). The V end was cut by 5 bases, the J end by 8 bases, with 15 bases between. The germline gives CDR1 SEHNR, CDR2 FQNEAQ (reference sequence). The CDR3 covers 13 residues. The CDR3 sequence is CASSPPGLGGYTF. In nucleotides, the CDR3 is TGTGCCAGCAGCCCTCCAGGGTTAGGCGGCTACACCTTC.

This sequence joins TRBV20-1 and TRBJ1-2; D is possibly TRBD1 (5 bases). Germline loops: CDR1 DFQATT, CDR2 SNEGSKA (reference sequence). V lost 1 base and J 9 bases, leaving 15 bases between the germline ends. The CDR3 sequence is 13 residues long. CDR3 bases: TGCAGTGCTAGAGGAAGGGGATTTGGTAGCTACACCTTC. Translating gives CSARGRGFGSYTF.

The J gene is TRBJ1-1, the V gene TRBV20-1, with a weak D call TRBD1 (6 bases). CDR1 and CDR2 from the germline V gene are DFQATT and SNEGSKA (reference sequence). The CDR3 covers 14 residues. Trimming removed 3 bases from V and 3 bases from J, with 14 bases in between. The CDR3 sequence: CSAREGGPHTEAFF. CDR3 sequence (DNA): TGCAGTGCTAGGGAGGGGGGCCCGCACACTGAAGCTTTCTTT.

This clonotype was found a few times. The chain is built from TRBV28 and TRBJ1-4; D remains unclear. The V gene lost 7 bases and the J gene lost 0 bases, with 12 bases spanning the gap. CDR1 MDHEN and CDR2 SYDVKM come from the germline V gene. The CDR3 is made up of 15 amino acids. The CDR3 nucleotides read TGTGCCAGCATCCCTCCAGGTCCAACTAATGAAAAACTGTTTTTT. This gives the protein CASIPPGPTNEKLFF.